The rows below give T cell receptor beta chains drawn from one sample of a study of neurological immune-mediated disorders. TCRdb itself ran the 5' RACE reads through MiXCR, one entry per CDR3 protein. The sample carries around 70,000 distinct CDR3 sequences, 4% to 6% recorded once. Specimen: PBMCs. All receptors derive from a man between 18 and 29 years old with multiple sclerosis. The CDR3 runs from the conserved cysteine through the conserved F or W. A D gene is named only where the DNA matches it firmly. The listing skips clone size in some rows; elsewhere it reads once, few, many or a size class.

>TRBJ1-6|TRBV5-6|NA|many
TGTGCCAGCAGCTTTAGGACGGCTAATTCACCCCTCCACTTT
CASSFRTANSPLHF
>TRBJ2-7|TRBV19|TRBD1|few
TGTGCCAGTAGTATAGTCCCGGGACAGGGGACCTACGAGCAGTACTTC
CASSIVPGQGTYEQYF
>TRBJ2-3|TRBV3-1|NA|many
TGTGCCAGCAGCCAAGAGGACCGAGCAGATACGCAGTATTTT
CASSQEDRADTQYF
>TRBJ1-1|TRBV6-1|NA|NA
TGTGCCAGCAGGGGCGGCCGGGGAAAGAACACTGAAGCTTTCTTT
CASRGGRGKNTEAFF
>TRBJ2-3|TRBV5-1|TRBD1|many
TGCGCCAGCACCCATAGGATGGCCGGTCCAGGGGACAGTACGCAGTATTTT
CASTHRMAGPGDSTQYF
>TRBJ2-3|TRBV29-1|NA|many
TGCAGCGTGACCCGGGACAGCACAGATACGCAGTATTTT
CSVTRDSTDTQYF
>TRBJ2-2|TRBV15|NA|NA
TGTGCCACCAGCAAGGAACACGGAGGCGGGGAGCTGTTTTTT
CATSKEHGGGELFF
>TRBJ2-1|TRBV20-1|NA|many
TGCAGTGCTAGAGATAGGAGGACGGGGCTTGCTAATGAGCAGTTCTTC
CSARDRRTGLANEQFF
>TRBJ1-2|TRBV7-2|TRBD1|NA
TGTGCCAGCAGCTTACGGGACAGCCCATTTGCTTCCTATGGCTACACCTTC
CASSLRDSPFASYGYTF
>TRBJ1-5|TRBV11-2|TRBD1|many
TGTGCCAGGGGACAGCAACTTCTATATAGCAATCAGCCCCAGCATTTT
CARGQQLLYSNQPQHF
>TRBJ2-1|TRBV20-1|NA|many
TGCAGTGCTAGAGATTGGGGAGGGGGGGTCTACAATGAGCAGTTCTTC
CSARDWGGGVYNEQFF
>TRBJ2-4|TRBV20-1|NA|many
TGCAGTGTAAGGGGACTAGCCAAAAACATTCAGTACTTC
CSVRGLAKNIQYF